This T cell receptor (beta chain) was found in a study of T cell repertoires in cytomegalovirus infection. TCRdb passed the reads through MiXCR, listing each CDR3 protein once. The sample has about 530,000 distinct CDR3 sequences; about 25% are singletons. The TCR comes from a human donor in good health (CMV status not recorded). Some clones in this sample may be carry-over from other donors' samples. The sequencing input was PBMCs.

The CDR3 here is CAILGQLNTGELFF. CDR3 sequence (DNA): TGTGCCATCTTGGGACAATTAAACACCGGGGAGCTGTTTTTT. V gene TRBV6-2 or TRBV6-3 combines with J gene TRBJ2-2; D possibly corresponds to TRBD1 (6 bases). Germline V gives CDR1 MNHEY, CDR2 SVGEGT. Between the trimmed V and J ends, which lost 10 bases and 2 bases, there was a span of 14 bases. The CDR3 has 14 amino acids.